The sequence of this T cell receptor (beta chain) was determined in a study of PD-L1 blockade in urothelial cancer. Study in general: Blood samples had a median of approximately 140,000 T cells, just under 85,000 unique TCRs, and clonality 0.075 to 0.095.

Documented time point: peripheral blood 6 weeks after treatment start. Per the germline V gene, CDR1 is MNHNY and CDR2 is SVGAGI (reference sequence). V dropped 5 bases and J dropped 2 bases, with 13 bases sitting between them. The CDR3 sequence is 14 residues long. Libraries were prepared by immunoSEQ multiplex PCR; TCRdb keeps only in-frame clonotypes and omits some of them. The top ten hold 2% to 2.5% of the sample, which has tens of thousands of clones, 88% seen once. This receptor was obtained from a man aged 60 to 75 with urothelial cancer. Sequencing used PBMCs, obtained around atezolizumab (anti-PD-L1) treatment. V and J are TRBV6-6 and TRBJ2-7; D perhaps matches TRBD2 (6 bases). CDR3 residues: CASSPGGNPYEQYF. For the CDR3, the DNA is TGTGCCAGCAGTCCTGGGGGGAATCCCTACGAGCAGTACTTC.